This paragraph reports one T cell receptor beta chain. This clonotype was observed many times. Its antigen specificity is not known. Base-call qualities are not available, and no considerably larger clone is one nucleotide away. To prepare the library, PCR was applied. For sequencing, an Illumina HiSeq 2500 was employed. TCR library preparation used molecular barcoding, with unique molecular identifiers applied to normalize quantification of the TCRbeta repertoire. TCRdb reworked the public reads: Q25 trimming with fastp, MiXCR clone assembly, productive beta chains retained. Identical CDR3 proteins give one entry, which carries the most common genes and DNA. Here the sample has nearly 550,000 distinct CDR3 sequences; approximately 20% occur a single time. Together, the top ten hold 3.3% of the sample. The entry originates in a study of T-cell reconstitution after alpha-beta-depleted transplantation in children (TCRdb year 2016). For the study in its entirety: T-cell immune reconstitution after TCRalphabeta/CD19-depleted allogeneic hematopoietic cell transplantation in children was quantitatively tracked in the study by means of TCR repertoire profiling.

Reading the germline V gene (reference sequence) gives CDR1 DFQATT and CDR2 SNEGSKA. The CDR3 covers 17 residues, taking in both the cysteine and the phenylalanine. The retained sequence is limited to the CDR3, 51 bases, with the frame set at the first base. For this chain, trimming is 0 bases at the V end and 0 bases at the J end, and the number of junction bases without a gene match is 8. The chain uses TRBV20-1 and TRBJ2-7; 10 bases in the junction line up with TRBD2. Source: PBMCs from the stem cell graft donor, taken from the stem cell graft. This sequence was found in a human donor who donated a stem cell graft to a child with acute lymphoblastic leukemia. The CDR3 region has the sequence CSARDALAGDFSYEQYF. Here is the DNA: TGCAGTGCTAGAGATGCCCTAGCGGGAGACTTCTCCTACGAGCAGTACTTC.